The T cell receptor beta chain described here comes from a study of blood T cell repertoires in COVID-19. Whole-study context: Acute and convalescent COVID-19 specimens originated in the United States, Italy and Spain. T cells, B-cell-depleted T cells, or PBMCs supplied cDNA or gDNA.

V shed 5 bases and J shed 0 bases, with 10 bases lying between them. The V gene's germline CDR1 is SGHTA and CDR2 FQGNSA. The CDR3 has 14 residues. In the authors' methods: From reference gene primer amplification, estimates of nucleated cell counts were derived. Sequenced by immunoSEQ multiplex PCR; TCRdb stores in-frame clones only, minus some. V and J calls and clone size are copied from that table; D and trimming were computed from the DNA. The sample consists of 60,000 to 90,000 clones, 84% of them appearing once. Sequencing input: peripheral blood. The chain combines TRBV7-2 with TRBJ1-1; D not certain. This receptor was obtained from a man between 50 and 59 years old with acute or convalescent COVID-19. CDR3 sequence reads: CASSLAAVNTEAFF. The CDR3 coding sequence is TGTGCCAGCAGCCTGGCTGCAGTGAACACTGAAGCTTTCTTT.